The clone carrying this TCR beta chain was recorded only once. The antigen is undetermined. Trimming took off 3 bases at V and 0 bases at J, with 13 bases between the two ends. Germline lookup yields CDR1 SNHLY and CDR2 FYNNEI. This CDR3 is 16 amino acids long. This entry is derived from a study of CD8+ T cells in alopecia areata. Study as a whole: Treated individuals took tofacitinib by mouth, 5 to 10 mg twice daily. The study's findings and limits: Sequencing of scalp tissue also captures the resident alphabeta T cells of normal skin. Compared with normal scalp, lesional scalp had higher clonality and more expanded CD8+ clones.

The authors extracted RNA and reverse transcribed it into cDNA as the sequencing template. The method was immunoSEQ multiplex PCR; TCRdb's version includes in-frame clones alone and lacks a portion of them. This sample yields 150,000 or so clones, of which about 90% are seen a single time; about 15% belongs to the top ten. It was from alopecia areata patients that lesional scalp punch biopsies and peripheral blood were collected. This TCR was recovered from a human donor with alopecia areata. The sequences come from CD8+ T cells sorted from blood, collected at week 0. The chain employs TRBV2 and TRBJ2-3; possible D gene TRBD1, 5 bases. The CDR3 here is CASSESGWSSTDTQYF. CDR3 DNA sequence: TGTGCCAGCAGTGAGTCAGGGTGGTCTAGCACAGATACGCAGTATTTT. Based on the CDR3 plus reference TRBV2 and TRBJ2-3, the full variable domain is EPEVTQTPSHQVTQMGQEVILRCVPISNHLYFYWYRQILGQKVEFLVSFYNNEISEKSEIFDDQFSVERPDGSNFTLKIRSTKLEDSAMYFCASSESGWSSTDTQYFGPGTRLTVL.